The 24 T cell receptor beta chains presented below share a single source sample, sequenced in a study of T cell responses to AZD1222 COVID-19 vaccine. Some clones are missing from TCRdb's copy, which holds only in-frame ones; the method was immunoSEQ multiplex PCR. Of approximately 150,000 clones listed, roughly 87% were seen once; the top ten hold 2.6%. Sequencing used peripheral blood, obtained on day 0 of AZD1222 vaccination. Receptors were obtained from an adult in good health.

The chain uses TRBV18 and TRBJ1-6; D remains ambiguous. Per the germline V gene, CDR1 is KGHSH and CDR2 is LQKENI. V lost 4 bases and J lost 0, with 10 bases in between. This CDR3 has 16 amino acids. This CDR3 reads CASSHDMSSYNSPLHF. In DNA form, the CDR3 reads TGTGCCAGCTCACACGACATGAGCTCCTATAATTCACCCCTCCACTTT.

This chain uses TRBV24-1 with TRBJ1-2; D is unclear. The CDR3 extends over 13 amino acids. The germline V and J ends were trimmed by 3 bases and 2 bases, with 6 bases remaining between them. Germline-derived CDR1 and CDR2 are KGHDR and SFDVKD. CDR3 region: CATSDAGNYGYTF. As DNA, the CDR3 is TGTGCCACCAGTGATGCCGGGAACTATGGCTACACCTTC.

The genes are TRBV5-1 and TRBJ2-7, with D possibly being TRBD2 (6 bases). CDR3 length: 14 residues. The V gene lost 4 bases and the J gene lost 5 bases, with 16 bases spanning the gap. The V gene's germline CDR1 is SGHRS and CDR2 YFSETQ. The CDR3 here is CASSQSLGGDEQYF. CDR3 nucleotides: TGCGCCAGCAGCCAGTCCCTGGGGGGAGACGAGCAGTACTTC.

On this clone itself: Other DNA sequences from this sample encode an identical CDR3 as well. V and J are TRBV18 and TRBJ1-1, with D perhaps TRBD1 (6 bases). The CDR3 totals 15 residues. Germline CDR1 and CDR2: KGHSH and LQKENI. The V end lost 3 bases, the J end lost 5 bases, and 16 bases lay between the germline ends. The CDR3 loop is CASSPPRGGGTEAFF. CDR3 nucleotides: TGTGCCAGCTCACCTCCCAGGGGCGGAGGAACTGAAGCTTTCTTT.

This chain joins TRBV3-1 (or the pseudogene TRBV3-2) and TRBJ1-1; the D is unclear. This CDR3 is built from 15 residues. Germline CDR1 reads LGHDT; CDR2 reads YNNKEL (reference sequence). Trimming left V 1 base short and J 3 bases short, with 12 bases between. CDR3 protein: CASSQGVEAYTEAFF. CDR3 DNA: TGTGCCAGCAGCCAAGGGGTAGAGGCCTACACTGAAGCTTTCTTT.

The V call is TRBV27, the J call TRBJ2-7; D call uncertain. The CDR3 spans 12 residues. Germline lookup yields CDR1 MNHEY and CDR2 SMNVEV (reference sequence). V lost 5 bases and J lost 2, with 7 bases in between. The DNA for the CDR3 is TGTGCCAGCAGTCCCGGGCCCTACGAGCAGTACTTC. This codes for CASSPGPYEQYF.

The chain links TRBV30 to TRBJ2-7; 10 nucleotides align to TRBD2. Germline V gene data show CDR1 as GTSNPN and CDR2 as SVGIG (reference sequence). V was pared by 7 bases and J by 3 bases, with 9 bases of the junction left unmatched. The CDR3 runs to 14 residues. The CDR3 sequence: CAFHPSGRGYEQYF. In nucleotides, the CDR3 is TGTGCCTTTCATCCTAGCGGGAGAGGCTACGAGCAGTACTTC.

This chain uses TRBV10-3 with TRBJ1-2, with D uncertain. The CDR3 is made up of 15 amino acids. Germline values: CDR1 ENHRY, CDR2 SYGVKD. Trimming shortened V by 11 bases and J by 4 bases, and 23 bases separated the two germline ends. The DNA for the CDR3 is TGTGCCTCCCGGGGATCAACGGGTATCGGCTATGGCTACACCTTC. Translation gives CASRGSTGIGYGYTF.

V gene TRBV7-3 combines with J gene TRBJ2-1, with D possibly TRBD2 on 5 matching bases. Between the trimmed V and J ends, which lost 4 bases and 4 bases, there was a span of 8 bases. CDR1 SGHTA and CDR2 FQGTGA come from the germline V gene. This CDR3 is 13 amino acids long. CDR3 DNA: TGTGCCAGCAGCTGGCAGCGGTACAATGAGCAGTTCTTC. Encoded protein: CASSWQRYNEQFF.

The chain uses TRBV15 and TRBJ2-7; 10 bases map to TRBD1. The CDR3 sequence is 14 residues long. V was clipped by 5 bases and J by 3 bases; unmatched bases: 4. Germline V lookup: CDR1 LNHNV, CDR2 YYDKDF (reference sequence). CDR3 amino acids: CATSLDRGLYEQYF. For the CDR3, the DNA is TGTGCCACCAGCCTCGACAGGGGGCTCTACGAGCAGTACTTC. The full variable domain, completed using reference TRBV15 and TRBJ2-7, is DAMVIQNPRYQVTQFGKPVTLSCSQTLNHNVMYWYQQKSSQAPKLLFHYYDKDFNNEADTPDNFQSRRPNTSFCFLDIRSPGLGDTAMYLCATSLDRGLYEQYFGPGTRLTVT.

The V call is TRBV10-1, the J call TRBJ2-3; 9 bases line up with TRBD1. The germline V gene encodes CDR1 WNHNN and CDR2 SYGVQD (reference sequence). The CDR3 length is 14 residues. Trimming at V came to 9 bases and at J to 3 bases, leaving 7 bases not matched to a gene. CDR3 nucleotide sequence: TGCGCCAGAAGACGGGACAGGGATACAGATACGCAGTATTTT. The encoded protein is CARRRDRDTDTQYF.

The gene calls are TRBV28 and TRBJ2-7; 10 bases match TRBD2. This CDR3 contains 16 residues. Losses at the gene ends were 3 bases for V and 5 bases for J; bases not matched to a gene: 10. Germline V gene data show CDR1 as MDHEN and CDR2 as SYDVKM. The chain's CDR3 is CASSFLSSGRDNEQYF. In DNA form, the CDR3 reads TGTGCCAGCAGTTTCCTATCTAGCGGGAGAGATAACGAGCAGTACTTC.

Written as DNA, the CDR3 is TGTGCCAGCAGGCACCCCACGAGCGAGGGACCCGGCGAGCAGTTCTTC. It specifies CASRHPTSEGPGEQFF. This chain joins TRBV28 and TRBJ2-1, with D possibly being TRBD1 or TRBD2 (5 bases each). Trimming left V 6 bases short and J 10 bases short, with 25 bases between. Germline V CDR1 and CDR2: MDHEN, SYDVKM. The CDR3 is 16 residues long.

This chain uses TRBV11-2 with TRBJ2-7; 7 bases agree with TRBD1. Germline CDR1 is SGHAT and CDR2 is FQNNGV. This CDR3 spans 15 amino acids. After removal of 4 bases from V and 3 bases from J, the junction contained 9 bases not matched to a gene. CDR3 DNA: TGTGCCAGCAGCTCGTCCGGGACAGTAGACTACGAGCAGTACTTC. This gives the protein CASSSSGTVDYEQYF.

CDR3 DNA sequence: TGTGCCAGCCAGAAACAGGGCCCTGAAGCTTTCTTT. Encoded protein: CASQKQGPEAFF. This chain connects TRBV11-2 to TRBJ1-1, with a tentative D call TRBD1 (6 bases). CDR1 and CDR2 (germline): SGHAT, FQNNGV. Trimming shortened V by 8 bases and J by 6 bases, and 13 bases separated the two germline ends. The CDR3 covers 12 residues.

Worth noting for this clone: At one end, the junction sequence differs from germline, possibly due to a read error. The V gene is TRBV27, the J gene TRBJ2-1; 9 bases agree with TRBD2. In germline, CDR1 is MNHEY, CDR2 SMNVEV (reference sequence). The CDR3 covers 13 residues. The CDR3 DNA follows: TGTGCCAGCAGCTGGACTAGCGCCCGCCCCAGGGTCTTC. The encoded protein is CASSWTSARPRVF.

This clone was seen only a few times. The chain couples TRBV27 to TRBJ2-1; D call uncertain. Germline V gene sequence: CDR1 MNHEY, CDR2 SMNVEV (reference sequence). Between the trimmed V and J ends, which lost 10 bases and 0 bases, there was a span of 10 bases. The CDR3 is 13 residues long. This chain's CDR3 is CATSTFSYNEQFF. In DNA form, the CDR3 reads TGTGCCACCTCTACTTTCTCCTACAATGAGCAGTTCTTC.

J is TRBJ1-6 and V is TRBV19; no clear D gene. The ends were cut back, 7 bases at V and 9 bases at J, with 16 bases in the middle. This CDR3 contains 14 residues. The germline gives CDR1 LNHDA, CDR2 SQIVND (reference sequence). This chain's CDR3 is CASKNQELTSPLHF. CDR3 DNA: TGTGCCAGTAAAAATCAGGAGCTAACTTCACCCCTCCACTTT.

This sequence joins TRBV30 and TRBJ1-5, with unresolved D. The CDR3 length is 13 residues. The V gene lost 5 bases and the J gene lost 4 bases, with 12 bases spanning the gap. Germline V gene lookup returns CDR1 GTSNPN and CDR2 SVGIG (reference sequence). The CDR3 DNA sequence: TGTGCCTGGGGTCCGGACTCAAATCAGCCCCAGCATTTT. Translating gives CAWGPDSNQPQHF.

The chain has TRBV18 and TRBJ2-5, with D hard to call. Trimming took 2 bases from V and 5 from J, leaving 9 bases between them. The germline CDR1 and CDR2 sequences are KGHSH and LQKENI. CDR3 length: 13 residues. CDR3 sequence: CASSPSMGETQYF. Written as DNA, the CDR3 is TGTGCCAGCTCACCAAGCATGGGGGAGACCCAGTACTTC.

The gene calls are TRBV19 and TRBJ1-5, with TRBD1 identical over 8 bases. Germline V gene lookup returns CDR1 LNHDA and CDR2 SQIVND (reference sequence). The trim removed 11 bases at V and 4 bases at J, leaving 10 bases unmatched. This CDR3 is 14 amino acids long. The CDR3 nucleotides read TGTGCCCCCCAGGGGGCGGCGTTTAATCAGCCCCAGCATTTT. Translating it yields CAPQGAAFNQPQHF.

The gene calls are TRBV4-1 and TRBJ1-2, with unresolved D. The V and J ends lost 0 bases and 0 bases respectively, with 8 bases between them. This CDR3 has 15 amino acids. Germline V gene sequence: CDR1 MGHRA, CDR2 YSYEKL. The CDR3: CASSQEAATNYGYTF. DNA for the CDR3: TGCGCCAGCAGCCAAGAGGCAGCCACTAACTATGGCTACACCTTC.

This chain links TRBV10-3 with TRBJ1-5; no clear D gene. Germline V CDR1 and CDR2: ENHRY, SYGVKD. Trimming shortened V by 0 bases and J by 6 bases, and 12 bases separated the two germline ends. The CDR3 has 15 residues. The CDR3 reads CAISESGRSGQPQHF. For the CDR3, the DNA is TGTGCCATCAGTGAGTCGGGCAGGTCAGGTCAGCCCCAGCATTTT.

V is TRBV27 and J is TRBJ1-1, with D uncertain. Germline V gene data show CDR1 as MNHEY and CDR2 as SMNVEV (reference sequence). The CDR3 is made up of 11 amino acids. The ends were cut back, 10 bases at V and 2 bases at J, with 8 bases in the middle. The CDR3 DNA reads as TGTGCCACCTGCAGCAACACTGAAGCTTTCTTT. Residues: CATCSNTEAFF.